This TCR beta chain is drawn from a study of T cell responses to AZD1222 COVID-19 vaccine. TCRdb keeps only in-frame clones here, not all; method: immunoSEQ multiplex PCR. In the table there are 95,000 to 110,000 clones, about 90% of which are singletons. Per germline, CDR1 SGHRS and CDR2 YFSETQ. The CDR3 consists of 16 residues. The V end was cut by 1 base, the J end by 2 bases, with 13 bases between. The sample in question was peripheral blood, obtained on day 0 of AZD1222 vaccination. The receptor was derived from an adult in good health. J is TRBJ2-1 and V is TRBV5-1; TRBD1 or TRBD2 may be the D gene (5 bases each). CDR3 sequence: CASSLIRDPAYNEQFF. In nucleotides, the CDR3 is TGCGCCAGCAGCTTGATCCGGGACCCCGCCTACAATGAGCAGTTCTTC.